This is a list of T cell receptor beta chains from one sample in a study of cytomegalovirus exposure and HLA in healthy donors. Method: immunoSEQ multiplex PCR; TCRdb's copy keeps in-frame clones and lacks some. This table has over 130,000 clones, approximately 86% appearing once. Sequencing was performed on PBMCs. Receptors originate from a woman in her forties in good health and CMV-seronegative. Each CDR3 is given with its conserved first and last residue. A D gene is named only where the DNA matches it firmly. Clone sizes are given selectively: once, few, many, or a class where the clone is expanded.

d_gene: -
v_gene: TRBV30
abundance: -
j_gene: TRBJ2-1
CDR3aa: CAGAVYNEQFF
CDR3nt: TGTGCGGGGGCGGTTTACAATGAGCAGTTCTTC

d_gene: TRBD1
v_gene: TRBV11-2
abundance: -
j_gene: TRBJ2-5
CDR3aa: CASSFRLGTAQETQYF
CDR3nt: TGTGCCAGCAGCTTCCGACTCGGGACAGCTCAAGAGACCCAGTACTTC

d_gene: TRBD1
v_gene: TRBV29-1
abundance: -
j_gene: TRBJ2-7
CDR3aa: CSVESFDRDSRYEQYF
CDR3nt: TGCAGCGTTGAGTCTTTCGACCGGGACAGTCGGTACGAGCAGTACTTC

d_gene: -
v_gene: TRBV15
abundance: -
j_gene: TRBJ2-3
CDR3aa: CATSRDQLGGAGHTQYF
CDR3nt: TGTGCCACCAGCAGAGATCAGTTGGGCGGAGCGGGTCATACGCAGTATTTT

d_gene: TRBD2
v_gene: TRBV5-1
abundance: -
j_gene: TRBJ2-1
CDR3aa: CASSLAPGLAYNEQFF
CDR3nt: TGCGCCAGCAGCTTGGCCCCGGGACTAGCTTACAATGAGCAGTTCTTC

d_gene: TRBD1
v_gene: TRBV11-3
abundance: -
j_gene: TRBJ2-2
CDR3aa: CASAFGQGYTGELFF
CDR3nt: TGTGCCAGCGCCTTTGGACAGGGTTACACCGGGGAGCTGTTTTTT

d_gene: TRBD2
v_gene: TRBV5-1
abundance: -
j_gene: TRBJ2-7
CDR3aa: CASQQTPSGISSYEQYF
CDR3nt: TGCGCCAGCCAACAGACACCGAGCGGGATAAGCTCCTACGAGCAGTACTTC

d_gene: TRBD2
v_gene: TRBV11-3
abundance: -
j_gene: TRBJ2-7
CDR3aa: CASSLRGGAAVEQYF
CDR3nt: TGTGCCAGCAGCTTACGGGGGGGAGCGGCGGTCGAGCAGTACTTC

d_gene: -
v_gene: TRBV5-1
abundance: -
j_gene: TRBJ2-2
CDR3aa: CASSPERPNTGELFF
CDR3nt: TGCGCCAGCAGCCCTGAGAGGCCGAACACCGGGGAGCTGTTTTTT

d_gene: TRBD2
v_gene: TRBV5-1
abundance: -
j_gene: TRBJ2-5
CDR3aa: CASRLGPSGQETQYF
CDR3nt: TGCGCCAGCAGGCTCGGTCCTAGCGGCCAAGAGACCCAGTACTTC

d_gene: TRBD2
v_gene: TRBV10-3
abundance: -
j_gene: TRBJ2-7
CDR3aa: CAISLTSGRGPSYEQYF
CDR3nt: TGTGCCATCAGCCTGACTAGCGGGAGAGGACCCTCCTACGAGCAGTACTTC

d_gene: -
v_gene: TRBV7-9
abundance: -
j_gene: TRBJ1-1
CDR3aa: CASSLQQGRNTEAFF
CDR3nt: TGTGCCAGCAGCTTACAGCAGGGGCGGAACACTGAAGCTTTCTTT

d_gene: TRBD2
v_gene: TRBV6-1
abundance: once
j_gene: TRBJ2-1
CDR3aa: CASQTGTSGRNEQFF
CDR3nt: TGTGCCAGCCAGACGGGGACTAGCGGGAGGAATGAGCAGTTCTTC

d_gene: TRBD2
v_gene: TRBV13
abundance: -
j_gene: TRBJ2-7
CDR3aa: CASSSYGTSGVLAYEQYF
CDR3nt: TGTGCCAGCAGCTCCTACGGGACTAGCGGAGTCCTTGCCTACGAGCAGTACTTC